This T cell receptor (beta chain) was recovered during a study of OX40 agonist ivuxolimab in advanced cancers. About the full investigation: Ivuxolimab, which targeted the costimulatory receptor OX40 (CD134), was an agonistic, fully human IgG2 monoclonal antibody. The paper reports the monotherapy dose-escalation portion (N of about 56 patients) of the phase I ivuxolimab trial. A male proportion of around 81% and a mean age of 60 years, ranging from 23 to 79, were recorded for the dose-escalation cohort. Partial responses occurred in three dose-escalation patients: two with cutaneous melanoma and one with hepatocellular carcinoma. Of the roughly 52 patients in dose escalation, about 20 had hepatocellular carcinoma, around 15 had melanoma, 9 had renal cell carcinoma and 9 had head and neck cancer. Prior anti-PD-1, anti-PD-L1 or anti-CTLA-4 therapy was permitted, and about two fifths of dose-escalation patients had received checkpoint inhibitors. The point of sequencing TCRbeta in the periphery was to test whether ivuxolimab changed TCR sequence diversity and drove clonal T-cell expansion. Intravenous ivuxolimab was administered to patients every 2 weeks at six dose levels: 0.01, 0.1, 0.3, 1.5, 3 and 10 mg/kg.

Patients with a history of autoimmune disease or receiving systemic immunosuppression were excluded from the trial. In every dose cohort, peripheral blood was drawn for TCR sequencing at baseline, cycle 4 day 1, and cycle 7 day 1. The samples were drawn from a first-in-human, open-label, multicenter phase I dose-escalation trial of ivuxolimab. Adults with locally advanced or metastatic melanoma, renal cell, hepatocellular, or head and neck squamous cell carcinoma were enrolled in the trial. Before TCR sequencing, CD4+ T cells and CD8+ T cells from peripheral blood were sorted into separate populations. For sequencing of the TCRbeta CDR3 region, genomic DNA was extracted from the sorted cells. The immunoSEQ Assay was used to sequence the TCRbeta CDR3 regions. TCRdb took over this immuneACCESS table, retaining in-frame rearrangements with V and J assigned. Such tables are incomplete; in checked studies, under half of the missing clones stem from an unresolved V gene, and the remainder is unexplained. This sample lists some 41,000 clones; approximately 88% were detected once. The ten largest make up 0.45% to 0.6% of the sample.

Trimming takes 4 bases from V and 10 bases from J, and the germline ends sit 9 bases apart. Inclusive of the bounding cysteine and phenylalanine, the CDR3 is 12 residues long. The only DNA kept is the CDR3, 36 bases in frame from the first base. The germline V gene specifies SGHDT as CDR1 and YYEEEE as CDR2. This clone was observed a single time. What antigen it recognizes has not been identified. Nothing much larger sits one base from this clone, and base qualities are not available. What the research found in general, with its limitations: At doses from 0.1 to 3.0 mg/kg, clonal expansion was seen in both CD4+ and CD8+ blood T cells between baseline and week 6. The antigen specificity of the peripheral T cells that underwent clonal expansion was not determined. Partial responders in the 0.1-3.0 mg/kg groups had among the lowest normalized peripheral clonal expansion, especially among CD8+ T cells. Low levels of normalized T-cell clonal expansion were also seen in some patients who did not respond. After ivuxolimab, more expanded clones were found on average in CD8+ T cells than in CD4+ T cells.

The starting material was CD4+ or CD8+ T cells sorted from blood, obtained in a trial of the OX40 agonist ivuxolimab. The chain couples TRBV5-6 to TRBJ1-6, with the D gene too uncertain to name. This receptor was taken from an adult with an advanced solid tumor such as melanoma, head and neck, liver or kidney cancer. The nucleotide sequence reads as follows: TGTGCCAGCAGCCCATTAGGATCACCCCTCCACTTT. It specifies CASSPLGSPLHF.